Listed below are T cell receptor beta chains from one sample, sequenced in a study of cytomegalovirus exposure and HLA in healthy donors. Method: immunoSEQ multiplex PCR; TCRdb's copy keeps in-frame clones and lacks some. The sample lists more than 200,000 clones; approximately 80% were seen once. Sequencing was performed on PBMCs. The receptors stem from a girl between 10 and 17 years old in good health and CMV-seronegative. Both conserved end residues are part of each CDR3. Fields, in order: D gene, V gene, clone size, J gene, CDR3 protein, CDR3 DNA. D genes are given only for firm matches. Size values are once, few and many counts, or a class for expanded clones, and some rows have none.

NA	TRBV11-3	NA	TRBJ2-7	CASSLGNYEQYF	TGTGCCAGCAGCTTAGGTAACTACGAGCAGTACTTC
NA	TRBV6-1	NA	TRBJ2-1	CASSIDTRRGQFF	TGTGCCAGCAGTATTGACACGCGGAGGGGGCAGTTCTTC
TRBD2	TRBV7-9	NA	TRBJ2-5	CASTSWAGGYQETQYF	TGTGCCAGCACCTCATGGGCGGGGGGGTACCAAGAGACCCAGTACTTC
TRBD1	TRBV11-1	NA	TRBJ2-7	CASSRGGNYEQYF	TGTGCCAGCAGCCGAGGGGGCAACTACGAGCAGTACTTC
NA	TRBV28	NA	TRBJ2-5	CATVWSGVFQETQYF	TGTGCCACGGTATGGAGCGGAGTATTCCAAGAGACCCAGTACTTC
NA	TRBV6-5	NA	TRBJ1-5	CASSSLSSGINQPQHF	TGTGCCAGCAGTTCCCTTTCGTCAGGCATCAATCAGCCCCAGCATTTT
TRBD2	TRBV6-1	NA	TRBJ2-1	CASRSSGRSYNEQFF	TGTGCCAGCAGATCTAGCGGGCGCTCCTACAATGAGCAGTTCTTC
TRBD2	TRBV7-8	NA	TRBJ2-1	CASRTRLAPFSDEQFF	TGTGCCAGCAGAACAAGACTAGCCCCGTTTTCAGATGAGCAGTTCTTC
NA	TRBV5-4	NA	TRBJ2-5	CASSLGLKQETQYF	TGTGCCAGCAGCTTGGGACTGAAACAAGAGACCCAGTACTTC
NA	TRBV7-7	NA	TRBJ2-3	CASSLGRTDTQYF	TGTGCTAGCAGCCTGGGCCGAACAGATACGCAGTATTTT
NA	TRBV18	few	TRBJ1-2	CASSPRQDYGYTF	TGTGCCAGCTCACCACGCCAGGACTATGGCTACACCTTC
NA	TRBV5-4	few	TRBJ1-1	CASSFSSTEAFF	TGTGCCAGCAGCTTTAGTTCCACTGAAGCTTTCTTT
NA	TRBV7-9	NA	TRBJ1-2	CASSLEQVHARGYTF	TGTGCCAGCAGCTTAGAACAGGTCCACGCGAGGGGCTACACCTTC
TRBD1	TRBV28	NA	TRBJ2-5	CASSPRQGRQETQYF	TGTGCCAGCAGTCCCAGACAGGGTCGCCAAGAGACCCAGTACTTC
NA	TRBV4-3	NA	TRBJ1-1	CASSQVAGTKNTEAFF	TGCGCCAGCAGCCAAGTCGCCGGGACAAAGAACACTGAAGCTTTCTTT
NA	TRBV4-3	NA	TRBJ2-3	CASSQDTYTDTQYF	TGCGCCAGCAGCCAAGATACCTATACAGATACGCAGTATTTT
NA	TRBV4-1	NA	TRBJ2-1	CASSQDVGGREAYNEQFF	TGCGCCAGCAGCCAAGACGTAGGGGGGAGGGAGGCTTACAATGAGCAGTTCTTC
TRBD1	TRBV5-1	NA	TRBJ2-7	CASSVGTGQGNYEQYF	TGCGCCAGCAGCGTTGGTACGGGACAGGGAAACTACGAGCAGTACTTC
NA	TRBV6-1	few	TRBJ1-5	CASSEVGGLGQPQHF	TGTGCCAGCAGTGAAGTGGGGGGTCTGGGGCAGCCCCAGCATTTT
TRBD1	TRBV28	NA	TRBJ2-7	CASGYSPDRGLLGQYF	TGTGCCAGCGGATATTCTCCGGACAGGGGGCTCCTTGGGCAGTACTTC
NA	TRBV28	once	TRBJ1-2	CASRPRQHYGYTF	TGTGCCAGCAGACCAAGACAGCACTATGGCTACACCTTC
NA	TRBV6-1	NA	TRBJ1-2	CASRPSGGGGGYTF	TGTGCCAGCAGGCCAAGCGGGGGGGGCGGTGGCTACACCTTC
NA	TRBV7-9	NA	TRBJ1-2	CASSRRGGGHGYTF	TGTGCCAGCAGCCGCCGAGGGGGAGGGCATGGCTACACCTTC
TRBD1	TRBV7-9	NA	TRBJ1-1	CASRWGTGGTEAFF	TGTGCCAGCAGGTGGGGGACAGGGGGCACTGAAGCTTTCTTT
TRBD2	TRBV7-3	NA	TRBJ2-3	CASSLRRGGQDTQYF	TGTGCCAGCAGCTTAAGGCGGGGGGGCCAGGATACGCAGTATTTT
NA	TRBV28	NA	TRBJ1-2	CASSFREESPYYGYTF	TGTGCCAGCAGTTTTCGGGAGGAGTCTCCCTACTATGGCTACACCTTC
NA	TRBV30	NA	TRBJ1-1	CAWRPSGATEAFF	TGTGCCTGGAGGCCATCTGGGGCCACTGAAGCTTTCTTT
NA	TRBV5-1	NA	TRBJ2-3	CASSMDYHTDTQYF	TGCGCCAGCAGCATGGACTACCACACAGATACGCAGTATTTT
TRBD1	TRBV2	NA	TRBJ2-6	CAYENGDSLSGANVLTF	TGTGCCTACGAGAATGGGGACAGCCTCTCTGGGGCCAACGTCCTGACTTTC
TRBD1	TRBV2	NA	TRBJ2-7	CASSECQGACEQYF	TGTGCCAGCAGTGAATGCCAGGGGGCTTGCGAGCAGTACTTC
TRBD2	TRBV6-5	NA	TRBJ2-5	CASSRPAGGGETQYF	TGTGCCAGCAGTCGGCCCGCGGGGGGAGGAGAGACCCAGTACTTC
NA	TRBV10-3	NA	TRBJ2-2	CAISETSHSSTGELFF	TGTGCCATCAGTGAAACTAGCCACTCGAGCACCGGGGAGCTGTTTTTT